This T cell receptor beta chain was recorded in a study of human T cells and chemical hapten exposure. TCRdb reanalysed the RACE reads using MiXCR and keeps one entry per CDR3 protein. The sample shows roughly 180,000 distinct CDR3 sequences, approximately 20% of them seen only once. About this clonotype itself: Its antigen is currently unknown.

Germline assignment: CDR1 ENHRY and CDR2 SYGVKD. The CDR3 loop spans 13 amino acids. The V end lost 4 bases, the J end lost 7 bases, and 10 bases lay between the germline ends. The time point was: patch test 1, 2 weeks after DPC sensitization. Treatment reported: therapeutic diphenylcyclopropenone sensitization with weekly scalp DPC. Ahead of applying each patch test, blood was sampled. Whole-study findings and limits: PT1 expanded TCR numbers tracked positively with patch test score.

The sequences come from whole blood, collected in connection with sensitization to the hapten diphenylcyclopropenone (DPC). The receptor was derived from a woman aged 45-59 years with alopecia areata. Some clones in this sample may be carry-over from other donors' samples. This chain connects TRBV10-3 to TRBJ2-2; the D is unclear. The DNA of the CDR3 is TGTGCCATCAGTGGTTACAGCGTCGGGGAGCTGTTTTTT. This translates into CAISGYSVGELFF.